A single sample is the source of the 9 T cell receptor beta chains below, sequenced in a study of blood T cell repertoires in COVID-19. Clones were sequenced by immunoSEQ multiplex PCR, and TCRdb holds only the in-frame ones, with some missing. Here the sample spans approximately 170,000 clones, 84% being singletons. Sequencing was done on a sample of peripheral blood. These receptors all stem from a woman aged 65 to 85 with COVID-19, enrolled during active disease.

There are a few counts of this clone. V gene TRBV29-1 combines with J gene TRBJ1-1, with TRBD1 matching 9 bases. This CDR3 has 14 amino acids. The junction had 6 bases not matched to a gene; V was cut back by 6 bases and J by 1 base. Germline V gene data show CDR1 as SQVTM and CDR2 as ANQGSEA. In DNA form, the CDR3 reads TGCAGCGTCCACGTGACAGGGGGGAACACTGAAGCTTTCTTT. It encodes CSVHVTGGNTEAFF.

This clone was seen a few times. The V and J genes are TRBV7-2 and TRBJ2-3; 11 bases are shared with TRBD2. The CDR3 extends over 15 amino acids. Germline loops: CDR1 SGHTA, CDR2 FQGNSA. V was clipped by 5 bases and J by 6 bases; unmatched bases: 7. This CDR3 reads CASSIGTSGWDTQYF. CDR3 sequence (DNA): TGTGCCAGCAGCATCGGGACTAGCGGTTGGGATACGCAGTATTTT.

The rearrangement uses TRBV5-1 and TRBJ1-6, with D unclear. The ends were cut back, 7 bases at V and 4 bases at J, with 9 bases in the middle. The CDR3 sequence is 13 residues long. Germline CDR1 SGHRS, CDR2 YFSETQ. Here the CDR3 DNA reads TGCGCCAGCTCAGACATTTATAATTCACCCCTCCACTTT. Protein sequence: CASSDIYNSPLHF.

The chain links TRBV7-8 to TRBJ2-2; TRBD2 matches at 13 bases. CDR1 SGHVS and CDR2 FQNEAQ come from the germline V gene. J gave up 4 bases and V 3 bases, and 5 bases lay outside the gene matches. The CDR3 is 17 residues long. The CDR3 loop is CASSLRLAGGRTGELFF. The CDR3 DNA is TGTGCCAGCAGCTTGCGACTAGCGGGGGGACGCACCGGGGAGCTGTTTTTT.

The rearrangement uses TRBV5-4 and TRBJ1-4; the D is unclear. The CDR3 consists of 15 residues. Germline V gene sequence: CDR1 SGHNT, CDR2 YYREEE (reference sequence). Trimming took off 0 bases at V and 0 bases at J, with 6 bases between the two ends. CDR3 in DNA: TGTGCCAGCAGCTTGGGGAGTGCAACTAATGAAAAACTGTTTTTT. Its translation: CASSLGSATNEKLFF.

V usage is TRBV4-1 and J usage is TRBJ1-4; D ambiguous. V shed 1 base and J shed 0 bases, with 6 bases lying between them. This CDR3 spans 15 amino acids. Looked up from germline, CDR1 is MGHRA and CDR2 is YSYEKL. The CDR3 DNA reads as TGCGCCAGCAGCCAAGGCCCGGCAACTAATGAAAAACTGTTTTTT. Translation: CASSQGPATNEKLFF.

V is TRBV6-5 and J is TRBJ1-2; 7 positions match TRBD1. Germline trimming cut 2 bases from V and 6 bases from J; bases unmatched to any gene: 3. This CDR3 is built from 13 residues. Germline V gene data show CDR1 as MNHEY and CDR2 as SVGAGI. The CDR3 is CASSYRDRNGYTF. CDR3 nucleotides: TGTGCCAGCAGTTACCGGGACAGAAATGGCTACACCTTC.

V gene TRBV15 combines with J gene TRBJ2-3, with TRBD2 matching over 7 bases. CDR1 LNHNV and CDR2 YYDKDF come from the germline V gene (reference sequence). The length of the CDR3 is 15 residues. Germline trimming cut 0 bases from V and 3 bases from J; bases unmatched to any gene: 3. This CDR3 reads CATSRDLGGTDTQYF. The CDR3 region has the DNA TGTGCCACCAGCAGAGATCTCGGGGGGACAGATACGCAGTATTTT.

The chain employs TRBV15 and TRBJ1-3, with a weak D call TRBD1 (5 bases). The CDR3 has 16 amino acids. Germline V CDR1 and CDR2: LNHNV, YYDKDF (reference sequence). V lost 1 base, J lost 2 bases, and 12 bases lay in between. In DNA, the CDR3 is TGTGCCACCAGCAGAGTTATTGGGGGGACTGGAAACACCATATATTTT. Protein sequence: CATSRVIGGTGNTIYF.